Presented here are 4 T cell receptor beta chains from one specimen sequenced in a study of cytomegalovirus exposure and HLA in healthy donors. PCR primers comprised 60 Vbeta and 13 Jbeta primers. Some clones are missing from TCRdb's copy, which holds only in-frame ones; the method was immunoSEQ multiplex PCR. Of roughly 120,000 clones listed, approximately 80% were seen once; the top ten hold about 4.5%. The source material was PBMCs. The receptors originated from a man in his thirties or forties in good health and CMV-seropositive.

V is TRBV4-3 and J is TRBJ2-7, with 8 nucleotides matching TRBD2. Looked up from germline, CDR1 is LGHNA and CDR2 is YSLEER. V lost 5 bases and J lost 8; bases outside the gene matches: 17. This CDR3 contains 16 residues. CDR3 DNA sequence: TGCGCCAGCAGCGCTCGGGGGGGGCTAGCCTCTGGAAAGCAGTACTTC. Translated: CASSARGGLASGKQYF.

The chain's CDR3 is CASSRTALEVKLFF. In nucleotides, the CDR3 is TGTGCCAGCTCACGGACAGCCCTCGAGGTAAAACTGTTTTTT. The chain employs TRBV18 and TRBJ1-4; D might be TRBD1 (6 bases). Germline CDR1 and CDR2: KGHSH and LQKENI. The length of the CDR3 is 14 residues. V lost 4 bases and J 10 bases, leaving 16 bases between the germline ends.

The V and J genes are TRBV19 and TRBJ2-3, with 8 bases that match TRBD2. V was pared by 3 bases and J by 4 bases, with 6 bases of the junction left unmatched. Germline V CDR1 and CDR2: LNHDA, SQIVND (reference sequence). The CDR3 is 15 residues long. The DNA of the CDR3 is TGTGCCAGTAGTATGACGGGAGGGCCCCCAGATACGCAGTATTTT. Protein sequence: CASSMTGGPPDTQYF.

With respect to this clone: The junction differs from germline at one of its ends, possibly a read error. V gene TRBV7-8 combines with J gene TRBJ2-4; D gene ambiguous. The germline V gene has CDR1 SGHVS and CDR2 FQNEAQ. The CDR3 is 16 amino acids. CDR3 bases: TGTGCCAGCAGCTTAGCCGACCCAGTAGTTCAAAACAGTCAGTACTTC. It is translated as CASSLADPVVQNSQYF.